What follows describes a single T cell receptor beta chain. Its target is not known. The assay was run at deep level. Repertoires were generated with immunoSEQ multiplex PCR, while TCRdb's copy carries only in-frame clones and drops some. The sample records 900,000 to 1,200,000 clones, about 84% being singletons. The data stem from a study of shared clonotypes between healthy human individuals. Across the study: The donor group consisted of two women and three men, aged 18 to 49.

CD4+ cells yielded CD45RA+ naive and CD45RA-negative memory subsets. Study findings and constraints: There were few donors, and this limited the genetic and exposure-history diversity represented.

There are 13 residues in the CDR3. The germline V gene has CDR1 SEHNR and CDR2 FQNEAQ (reference sequence). V lost 5 bases to trimming and J lost 7 bases, with 14 bases between them. This chain joins TRBV7-9 and TRBJ2-5; D is uncertain. The sequence came from a man aged 18 to 29 in good health. Some clones in this sample may be carry-over from other donors' samples. Sequencing was done on a sample of memory CD4+ T cells from PBMCs. Noted subset: CD45RA-negative fraction. The CDR3 region has the DNA TGTGCCAGCAGCCGGACGGCCCTGGGGACCCAGTACTTC. Its translation: CASSRTALGTQYF.